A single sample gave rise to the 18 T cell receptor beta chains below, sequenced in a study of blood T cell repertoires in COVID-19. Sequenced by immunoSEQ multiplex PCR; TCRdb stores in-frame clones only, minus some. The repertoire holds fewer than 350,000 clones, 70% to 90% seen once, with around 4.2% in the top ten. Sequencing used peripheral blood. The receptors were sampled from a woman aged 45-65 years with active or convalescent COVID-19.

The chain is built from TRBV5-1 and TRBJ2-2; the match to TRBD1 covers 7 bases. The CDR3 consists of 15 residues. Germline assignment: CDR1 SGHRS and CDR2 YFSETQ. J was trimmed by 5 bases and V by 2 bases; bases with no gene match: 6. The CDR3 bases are TGCGCCAGCAGCTTCCGGGACAGAGAAACCGGGGAGCTGTTTTTT. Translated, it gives CASSFRDRETGELFF. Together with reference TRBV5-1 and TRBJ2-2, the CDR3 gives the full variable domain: KAGVTQTPRYLIKTRGQQVTLSCSPISGHRSVSWYQQTPGQGLQFLFEYFSETQRNKGNFPGRFSGRQFSNSRSEMNVSTLELGDSALYLCASSFRDRETGELFFGEGSRLTVL.

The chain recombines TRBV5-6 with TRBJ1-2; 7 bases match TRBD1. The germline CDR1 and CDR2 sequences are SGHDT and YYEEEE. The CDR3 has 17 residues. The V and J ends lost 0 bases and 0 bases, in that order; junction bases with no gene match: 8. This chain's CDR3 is CASSLGVQGTPNYGYTF. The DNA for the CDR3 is TGTGCCAGCAGCTTGGGGGTACAGGGGACTCCTAACTATGGCTACACCTTC. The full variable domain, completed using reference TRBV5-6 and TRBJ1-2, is DAGVTQSPTHLIKTRGQQVTLRCSPKSGHDTVSWYQQALGQGPQFIFQYYEEEERQRGNFPDRFSGHQFPNYSSELNVNALLLGDSALYLCASSLGVQGTPNYGYTFGSGTRLTVV.

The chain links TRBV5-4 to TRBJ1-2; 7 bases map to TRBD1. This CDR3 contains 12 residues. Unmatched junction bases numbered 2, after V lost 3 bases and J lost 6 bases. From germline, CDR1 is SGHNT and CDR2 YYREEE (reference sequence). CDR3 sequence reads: CASSWDSNGYTF. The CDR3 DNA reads TGTGCCAGCAGCTGGGACAGTAATGGCTACACCTTC. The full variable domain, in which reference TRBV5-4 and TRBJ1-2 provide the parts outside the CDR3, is ETGVTQSPTHLIKTRGQQVTLRCSSQSGHNTVSWYQQALGQGPQFIFQYYREEENGRGNFPPRFSGLQFPNYSSELNVNALELDDSALYLCASSWDSNGYTFGSGTRLTVV.

The CDR3 nucleotides read TGTGCCAGTAGGAGGATTACAGGGGTCACTGAAGCTTTCTTT. This translates into CASRRITGVTEAFF. V and J are TRBV19 and TRBJ1-1, with 7 bases identical to TRBD1. Germline loops: CDR1 LNHDA, CDR2 SQIVND (reference sequence). This CDR3 is built from 14 residues. The junction had 8 bases not matched to a gene; V was cut back by 6 bases and J by 4 bases. The full variable domain, with the rest looked up from reference TRBV19 and TRBJ1-1, is DGGITQSPKYLFRKEGQNVTLSCEQNLNHDAMYWYRQDPGQGLRLIYYSQIVNDFQKGDIAEGYSVSREKKESFPLTVTSAQKNPTAFYLCASRRITGVTEAFFGQGTRLTVV.

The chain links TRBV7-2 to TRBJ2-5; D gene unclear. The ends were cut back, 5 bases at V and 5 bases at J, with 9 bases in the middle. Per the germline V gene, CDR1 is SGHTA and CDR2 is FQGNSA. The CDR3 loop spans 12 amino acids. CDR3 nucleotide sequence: TGTGCCAGCAGCGGAACGAGGGAGACCCAGTACTTC. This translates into CASSGTRETQYF.

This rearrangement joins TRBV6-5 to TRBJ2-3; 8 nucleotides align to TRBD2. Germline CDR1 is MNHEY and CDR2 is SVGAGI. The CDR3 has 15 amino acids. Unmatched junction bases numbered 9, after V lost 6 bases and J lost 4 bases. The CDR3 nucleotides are TGTGCCAGCAGAGGCGGACTAGCATGGGCAGATACGCAGTATTTT. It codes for CASRGGLAWADTQYF.

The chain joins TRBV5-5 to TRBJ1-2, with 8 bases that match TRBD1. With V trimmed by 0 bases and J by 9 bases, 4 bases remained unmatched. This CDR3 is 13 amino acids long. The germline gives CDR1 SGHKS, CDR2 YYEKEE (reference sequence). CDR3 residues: CASSLVDRGSYTF. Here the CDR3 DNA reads TGTGCCAGCAGCTTGGTAGACAGGGGTAGCTACACCTTC.

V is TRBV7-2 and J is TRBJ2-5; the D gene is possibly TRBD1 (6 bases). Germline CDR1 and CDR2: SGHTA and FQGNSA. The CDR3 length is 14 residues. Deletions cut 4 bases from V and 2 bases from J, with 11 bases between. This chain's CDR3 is CASSYGQPQETQYF. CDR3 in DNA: TGTGCCAGCAGCTATGGACAGCCTCAAGAGACCCAGTACTTC.

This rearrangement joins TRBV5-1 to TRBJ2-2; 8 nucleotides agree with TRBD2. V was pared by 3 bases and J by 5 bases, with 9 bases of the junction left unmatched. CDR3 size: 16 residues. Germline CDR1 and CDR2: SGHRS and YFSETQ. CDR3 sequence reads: CASSSPRLAQTGELFF. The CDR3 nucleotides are TGCGCCAGCAGCTCCCCCAGACTAGCGCAGACCGGGGAGCTGTTTTTT.

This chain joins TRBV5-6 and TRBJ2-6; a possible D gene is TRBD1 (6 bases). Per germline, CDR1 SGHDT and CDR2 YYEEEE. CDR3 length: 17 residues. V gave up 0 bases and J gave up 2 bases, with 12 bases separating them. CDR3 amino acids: CASSLDRVNTGANVLTF. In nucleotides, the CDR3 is TGTGCCAGCAGCTTGGACAGGGTCAATACTGGGGCCAACGTCCTGACTTTC.

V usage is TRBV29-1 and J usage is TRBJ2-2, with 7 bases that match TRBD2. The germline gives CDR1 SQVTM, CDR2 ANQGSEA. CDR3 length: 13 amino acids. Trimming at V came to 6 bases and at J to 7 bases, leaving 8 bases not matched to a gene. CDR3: CSVQRDSDGELFF. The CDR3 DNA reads TGCAGCGTCCAGCGGGACTCCGACGGGGAGCTGTTTTTT.

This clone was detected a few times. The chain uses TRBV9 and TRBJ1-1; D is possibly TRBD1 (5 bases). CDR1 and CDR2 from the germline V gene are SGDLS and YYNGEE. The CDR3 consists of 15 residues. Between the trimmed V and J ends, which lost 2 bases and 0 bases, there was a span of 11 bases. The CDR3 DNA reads TGTGCCAGCAGCGTTGACAAGGGGTTGAACACTGAAGCTTTCTTT. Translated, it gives CASSVDKGLNTEAFF.

The DNA of the CDR3 is TGTGCCAGCAGTCTGGGGCAGGGGGCGCGACTCTGGTATGGCTACACCTTC. Encoded protein: CASSLGQGARLWYGYTF. This chain joins TRBV5-8 and TRBJ1-2; 8 bases agree with TRBD1. This CDR3 is 17 amino acids long. J lost 5 bases, V lost 5 bases, and 17 bases had no gene match. Germline V gene lookup returns CDR1 SGHTS and CDR2 YDEGEE.

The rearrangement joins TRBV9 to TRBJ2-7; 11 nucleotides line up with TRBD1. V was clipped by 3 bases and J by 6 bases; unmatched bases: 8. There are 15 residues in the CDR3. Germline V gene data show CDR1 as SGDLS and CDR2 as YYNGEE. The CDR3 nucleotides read TGTGCCAGCAGCGGGACAGGGGGCCCTGGATTCGAGCAGTACTTC. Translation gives CASSGTGGPGFEQYF.

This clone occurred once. The chain's CDR3 is CASSPLGATPERFEAFF. DNA for the CDR3: TGTGCCAGCTCACCATTGGGGGCCACACCAGAACGTTTCGAAGCTTTCTTT. The chain couples TRBV18 to TRBJ1-1, with D possibly TRBD1 on 6 matching bases. Germline loops: CDR1 KGHSH, CDR2 LQKENI. V was pared by 2 bases and J by 8 bases, with 24 bases between. The CDR3 length is 17 residues.

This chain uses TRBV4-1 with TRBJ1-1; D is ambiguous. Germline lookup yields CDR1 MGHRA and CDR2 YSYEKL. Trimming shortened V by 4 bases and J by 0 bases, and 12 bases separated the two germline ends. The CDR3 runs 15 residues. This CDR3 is CASSPSGLLNTEAFF. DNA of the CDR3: TGCGCCAGCAGCCCGAGCGGACTTTTGAACACTGAAGCTTTCTTT.

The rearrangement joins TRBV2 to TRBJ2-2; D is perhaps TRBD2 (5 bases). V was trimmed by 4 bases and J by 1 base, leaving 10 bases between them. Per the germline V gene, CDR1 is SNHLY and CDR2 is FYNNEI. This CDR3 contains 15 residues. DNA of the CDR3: TGTGCCAGCAGTGGGACTGGGATGAACACCGGGGAGCTGTTTTTT. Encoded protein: CASSGTGMNTGELFF.

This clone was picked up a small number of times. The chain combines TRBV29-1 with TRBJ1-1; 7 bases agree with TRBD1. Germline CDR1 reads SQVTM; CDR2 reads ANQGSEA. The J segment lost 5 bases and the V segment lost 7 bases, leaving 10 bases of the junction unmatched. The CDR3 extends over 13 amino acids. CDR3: CSATQGMMTEAFF. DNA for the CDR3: TGCAGCGCCACACAGGGGATGATGACTGAAGCTTTCTTT.